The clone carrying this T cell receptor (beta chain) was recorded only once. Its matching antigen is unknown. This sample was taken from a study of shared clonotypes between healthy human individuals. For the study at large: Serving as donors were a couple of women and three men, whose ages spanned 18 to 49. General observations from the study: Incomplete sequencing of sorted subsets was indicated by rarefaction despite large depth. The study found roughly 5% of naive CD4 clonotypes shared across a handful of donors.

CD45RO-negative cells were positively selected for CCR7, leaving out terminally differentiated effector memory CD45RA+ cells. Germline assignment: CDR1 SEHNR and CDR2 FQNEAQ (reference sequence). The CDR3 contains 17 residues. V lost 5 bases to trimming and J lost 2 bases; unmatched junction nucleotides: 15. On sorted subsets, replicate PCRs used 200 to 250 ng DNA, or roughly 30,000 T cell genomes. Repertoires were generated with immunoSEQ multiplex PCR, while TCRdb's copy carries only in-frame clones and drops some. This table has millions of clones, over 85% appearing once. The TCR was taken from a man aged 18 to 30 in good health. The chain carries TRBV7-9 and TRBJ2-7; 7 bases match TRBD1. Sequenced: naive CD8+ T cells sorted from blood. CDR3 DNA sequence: TGTGCCAGCAGCCGATCTAATACAGGGGCTACCCCCTACGAGCAGTACTTC. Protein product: CASSRSNTGATPYEQYF.